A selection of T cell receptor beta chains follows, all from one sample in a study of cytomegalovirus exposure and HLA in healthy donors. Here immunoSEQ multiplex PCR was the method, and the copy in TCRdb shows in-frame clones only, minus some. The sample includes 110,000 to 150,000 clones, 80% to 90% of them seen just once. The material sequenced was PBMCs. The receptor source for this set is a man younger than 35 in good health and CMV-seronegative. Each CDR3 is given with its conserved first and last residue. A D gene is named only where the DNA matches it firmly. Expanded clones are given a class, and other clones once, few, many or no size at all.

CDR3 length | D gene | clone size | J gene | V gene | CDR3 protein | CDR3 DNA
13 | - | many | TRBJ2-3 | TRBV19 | CASSWDSTDTQYF | TGTGCCAGTAGTTGGGACTCCACAGATACGCAGTATTTT
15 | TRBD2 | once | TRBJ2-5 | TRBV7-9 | CASSFLAGGGETQYF | TGTGCCAGCAGCTTCCTAGCGGGGGGTGGAGAGACCCAGTACTTC
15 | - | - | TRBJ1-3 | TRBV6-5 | CASISLRSSGNTIYF | TGTGCCAGCATCTCCCTGAGGAGCTCTGGAAACACCATATATTTT
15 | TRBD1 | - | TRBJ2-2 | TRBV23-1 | CASSRRTGATGELFF | TGCGCCAGCAGTCGGAGGACAGGGGCGACCGGGGAGCTGTTTTTT
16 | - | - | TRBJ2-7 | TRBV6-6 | CASSVPGATSSYEQYF | TGTGCCAGCAGTGTACCAGGGGCAACAAGCTCCTACGAGCAGTACTTC
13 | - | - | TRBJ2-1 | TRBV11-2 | CASSLARYNEQFF | TGTGCCAGCAGCTTAGCTAGGTACAATGAGCAGTTCTTC
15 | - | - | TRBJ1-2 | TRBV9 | CASSSRTKTNYGYTF | TGTGCCAGCAGCTCGAGGACTAAAACAAACTATGGCTACACCTTC
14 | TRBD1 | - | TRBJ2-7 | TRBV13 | CASSPNGQAYEQYF | TGTGCCAGCAGCCCCAATGGACAGGCCTACGAGCAGTACTTC
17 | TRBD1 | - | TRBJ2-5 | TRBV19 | CASSIDGTGGSQETQYF | TGTGCCAGTAGTATAGACGGGACAGGGGGTTCCCAAGAGACCCAGTACTTC
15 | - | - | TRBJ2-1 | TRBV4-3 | CASSQASSGRNEQFF | TGCGCCAGCAGCCAAGCTAGCAGCGGGCGCAATGAGCAGTTCTTC
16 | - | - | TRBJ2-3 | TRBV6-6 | CASSFAGAEPTDTQYF | TGTGCCAGCAGTTTTGCAGGGGCCGAGCCCACAGATACGCAGTATTTT
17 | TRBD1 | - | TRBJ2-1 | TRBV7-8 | CASSSPAGTGRYNEQFF | TGTGCCAGCAGCTCCCCGGCCGGGACAGGGAGATACAATGAGCAGTTCTTC
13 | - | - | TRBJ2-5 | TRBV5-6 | CASSFAGPETQYF | TGTGCCAGCAGCTTTGCAGGGCCAGAGACCCAGTACTTC
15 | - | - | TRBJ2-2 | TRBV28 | CASRPDSLNTGELFF | TGTGCCAGCAGACCGGACAGCTTGAACACCGGGGAGCTGTTTTTT
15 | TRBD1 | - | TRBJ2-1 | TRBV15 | CATSTPGTGYNEQFF | TGTGCCACCAGCACCCCCGGGACAGGGTACAATGAGCAGTTCTTC
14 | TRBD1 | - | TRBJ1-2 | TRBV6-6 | CASSYSGQAYGYTF | TGTGCCAGCAGTTACTCGGGACAGGCCTATGGCTACACCTTC
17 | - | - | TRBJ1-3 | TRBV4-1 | CASSQVTGIISGNTIYF | TGCGCCAGCAGCCAAGTCACAGGCATAATCTCTGGAAACACCATATATTTT
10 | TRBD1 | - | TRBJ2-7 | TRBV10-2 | CASGTGEQYF | TGCGCCAGCGGGACAGGTGAGCAGTACTTC
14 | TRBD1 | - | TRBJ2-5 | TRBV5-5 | CASSSQGARETQYF | TGTGCCAGCAGCTCCCAGGGGGCACGGGAGACCCAGTACTTC
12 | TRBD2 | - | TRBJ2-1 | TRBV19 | CASSLADNEQFF | TGTGCCAGTAGCCTAGCGGACAATGAGCAGTTCTTC
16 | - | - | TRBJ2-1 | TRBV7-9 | CASSLARAVRRNEQFF | TGTGCCAGCAGCTTAGCGCGAGCGGTGAGGAGAAATGAGCAGTTCTTC
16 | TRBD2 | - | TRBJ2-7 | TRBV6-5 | CASSYTGLAGGRRQYF | TGTGCCAGCAGTTATACGGGACTAGCGGGGGGACGTAGGCAGTACTTC
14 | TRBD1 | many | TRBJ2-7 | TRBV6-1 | CASSEGDSLYEQYF | TGTGCCAGCAGTGAAGGGGACAGTTTGTACGAGCAGTACTTC
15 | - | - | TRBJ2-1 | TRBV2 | CASSEQAAEYNEQFF | TGTGCCAGCAGTGAACAAGCGGCAGAGTACAATGAGCAGTTCTTC
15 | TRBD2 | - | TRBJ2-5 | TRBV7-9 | CASSFSVGGRETQYF | TGTGCCAGCAGCTTCTCCGTGGGAGGGAGGGAGACCCAGTACTTC
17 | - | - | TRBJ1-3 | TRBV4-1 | CASSQRPGGSSGNTIYF | TGCGCCAGCAGCCAAAGACCGGGGGGATCTTCCGGAAACACCATATATTTT
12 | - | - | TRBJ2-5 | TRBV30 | CAWSGGGETQYF | TGTGCCTGGAGTGGAGGAGGCGAGACCCAGTACTTC
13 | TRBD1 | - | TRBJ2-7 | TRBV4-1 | CASSYRGPTEQYF | TGCGCCAGCAGCTACAGGGGACCAACCGAGCAGTACTTC
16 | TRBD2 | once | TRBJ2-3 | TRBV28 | CASSSPAGGTTDTQYF | TGTGCCAGCAGTTCCCCAGCGGGAGGGACCACAGATACGCAGTATTTT
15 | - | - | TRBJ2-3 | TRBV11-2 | CASSLAGQYTDTQYF | TGTGCCAGCAGCCTAGCCGGACAGTACACAGATACGCAGTATTTT
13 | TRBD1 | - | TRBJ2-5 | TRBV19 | CASSWDREETQYF | TGTGCCAGTAGTTGGGACAGGGAAGAGACCCAGTACTTC
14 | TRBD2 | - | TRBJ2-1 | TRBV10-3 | CAIKELAGDDEQFF | TGTGCCATCAAGGAACTAGCGGGGGATGATGAGCAGTTCTTC
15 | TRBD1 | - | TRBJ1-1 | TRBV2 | CASSLQQGAGTEAFF | TGTGCCAGCAGTCTCCAGCAGGGGGCGGGCACTGAAGCTTTCTTT
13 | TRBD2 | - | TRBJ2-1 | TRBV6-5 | CASSRLAANEQFF | TGTGCCAGCAGTCGACTAGCGGCCAATGAGCAGTTCTTC
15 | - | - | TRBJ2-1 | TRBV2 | CASGLGGANYNEQFF | TGTGCCAGTGGCTTGGGGGGGGCCAACTACAATGAGCAGTTCTTC
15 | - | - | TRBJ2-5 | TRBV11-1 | CASSSAGRALATQYF | TGTGCCAGCAGCTCGGCGGGGCGGGCGTTGGCGACCCAGTACTTC
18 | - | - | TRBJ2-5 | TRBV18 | CASSPELGSTRTRGTQYF | TGTGCCAGTTCCCCCGAGCTGGGGTCCACCAGGACTCGGGGGACCCAGTACTTC
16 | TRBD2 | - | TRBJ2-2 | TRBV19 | CASSMWTSAGAGELFF | TGTGCCAGTAGTATGTGGACTAGCGCGGGAGCCGGGGAGCTGTTTTTT
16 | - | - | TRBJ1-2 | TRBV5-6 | CASSFGDDRVRNGYTF | TGTGCCAGCAGCTTTGGGGATGACAGAGTGCGTAATGGCTACACCTTC
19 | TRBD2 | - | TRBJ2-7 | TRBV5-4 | CASSFAKTSGMPSSYEQYF | TGTGCCAGCAGCTTCGCGAAGACTAGCGGGATGCCGAGCTCCTACGAGCAGTACTTC
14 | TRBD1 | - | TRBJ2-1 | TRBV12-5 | CASGGTGGYNEQFF | TGTGCTAGTGGTGGGACAGGGGGCTACAATGAGCAGTTCTTC